The sequence of this TCR beta chain was determined in a study of T-cell memory formation after mild COVID-19. The wider study: Largely donor-specific TCR clusters were found.

TCRdb reanalysed the 5' RACE reads using MiXCR and keeps one entry per CDR3 protein. The data hold about 400,000 distinct CDR3 sequences, with 24% observed a single time. The CDR3 has 14 amino acids. Germline lookup yields CDR1 SGDLS and CDR2 YYNGEE. V was clipped by 3 bases and J by 4 bases; unmatched bases: 3. General observations from the study: Among clones contracting day 15 to 85, CD4/CD8 was balanced, whereas later expanders leaned CD4+. Within pre-infection memory, some responding clones were found, suggesting cross-reactive memory joined. Researchers report contracting CD4+ clones mostly in CM and EM, with CD8+ clones in EMRA.

A remark on this clonotype: Its antigen remains unknown.

This TCR was sampled from an adult woman who had mild COVID-19 (a few samples of this study predate the infection). Cell type and time point are not known. The V and J genes are TRBV9 and TRBJ2-7; 11 bases align to TRBD2. The sequencing input was PBMCs or a T cell subset sorted from them (not recorded which). CDR3 sequence: CASSEGTSGYEQYF. The CDR3 coding sequence is TGTGCCAGCAGCGAAGGGACTAGCGGTTACGAGCAGTACTTC.